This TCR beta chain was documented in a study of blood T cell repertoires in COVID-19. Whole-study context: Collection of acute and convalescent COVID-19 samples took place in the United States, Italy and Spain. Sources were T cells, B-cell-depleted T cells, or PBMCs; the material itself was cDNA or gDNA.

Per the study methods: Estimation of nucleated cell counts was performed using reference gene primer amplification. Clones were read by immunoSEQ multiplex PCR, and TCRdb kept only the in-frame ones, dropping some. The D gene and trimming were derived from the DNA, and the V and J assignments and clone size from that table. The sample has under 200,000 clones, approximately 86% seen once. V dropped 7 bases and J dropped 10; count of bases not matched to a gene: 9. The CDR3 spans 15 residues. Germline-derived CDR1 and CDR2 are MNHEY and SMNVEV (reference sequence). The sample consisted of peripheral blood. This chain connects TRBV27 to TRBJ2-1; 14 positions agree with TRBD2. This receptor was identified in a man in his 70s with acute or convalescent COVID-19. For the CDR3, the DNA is TGTGCCAGCACCAAGGGACTAGCGGGAGTGTACGAGCAGTTCTTC. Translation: CASTKGLAGVYEQFF.